This T cell receptor (beta chain) is from a study of tumor-infiltrating lymphocytes in primary liver carcinoma. Study in general: Productive TCRbeta read yields ran from roughly 3.9 to 6.8 million per sample and were similar between tissues.

cDNA specific to TCR beta was made from 500 to 650 ng of total RNA, with a constant-region primer employed for priming. Sequencing libraries for TCR beta derived from three nested multiplex PCR rounds that used slightly modified ARM-PCR. A C-beta reverse primer and TRBV1-TRBV30 forward primers served in each of the first two PCR rounds, at 10 cycles apiece. TCRdb reprocessed the multiplex PCR reads via MiXCR and lists one record per CDR3 protein. Among about 120,000 distinct CDR3 sequences listed, approximately 71% were seen once. The CDR3 is 15 residues long. In germline, CDR1 is SGHNT, CDR2 YYREEE (reference sequence). This clonotype turned up a few times. Its antigen is undetermined. A much bigger clone sits one base away, suggesting this may be a read error. Taking roughly 18-32 mg of unsorted bulk tissue, the authors co-extracted RNA and DNA. Patients' primary liver carcinoma was surgically resected.

Study-level findings and limits: The top-250-clone fraction was significantly higher in tumors than in blood (p = 0.039).

The chain is built from TRBV5-4 and TRBJ2-7, with D maybe TRBD2 (6 bases). Sample: tumor-adjacent normal liver tissue. This TCR derives from a woman aged 55-69 years with primary liver carcinoma and hepatitis B virus infection. The CDR3 bases are TGTGCCAGCAGCGGTGGAGGGCTGTCCTCCTACGTGCAGTACTTC. This translates into CASSGGGLSSYVQYF.